The TCR beta chain described here comes from a study of blood T cell repertoires in COVID-19. Study in general: Some COVID-19 samples were acute and others convalescent; all came from the United States, Italy and Spain. PBMCs, B-cell-depleted T cells, or T cells provided the cDNA or gDNA that made up the material.

Source study methods: Amplification with reference gene primers provided the estimates of nucleated cell counts. Some clones are missing from TCRdb's copy, which holds only in-frame ones; the method was immunoSEQ multiplex PCR. The V and J calls and the clone size are those of that table, but D and trimming were determined from the DNA. The data show roughly 56,000 clones, with around four fifths seen just once and roughly 5.5% held by the top ten. Sequenced sample: peripheral blood. The TCR originated in a man between 65 and 85 years old with acute or convalescent COVID-19.

CDR3 region: CASSESVGAQETQYF. CDR3 DNA sequence: TGCGCCAGCAGTGAGTCGGTAGGGGCTCAAGAGACCCAGTACTTC. The genes are TRBV10-1 and TRBJ2-5; D possibly corresponds to TRBD1 (5 bases). Trimming pared 0 bases from V and 2 bases from J, leaving 10 bases between. Germline V gene lookup returns CDR1 WNHNN and CDR2 SYGVQD (reference sequence). This CDR3 contains 15 residues.